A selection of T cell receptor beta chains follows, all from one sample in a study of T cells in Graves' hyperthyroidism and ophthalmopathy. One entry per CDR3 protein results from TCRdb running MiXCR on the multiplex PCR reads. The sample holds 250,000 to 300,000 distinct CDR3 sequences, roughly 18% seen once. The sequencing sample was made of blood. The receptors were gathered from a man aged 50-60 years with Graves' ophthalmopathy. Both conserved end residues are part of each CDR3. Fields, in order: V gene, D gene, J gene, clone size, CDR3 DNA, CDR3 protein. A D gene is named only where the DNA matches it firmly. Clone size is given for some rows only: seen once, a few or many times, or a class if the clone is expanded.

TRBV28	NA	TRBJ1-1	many	TGTGCCAGCAGTCTCCTGACAAATAAGGCTTTCTTT	CASSLLTNKAFF
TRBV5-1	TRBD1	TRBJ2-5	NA	TGCGCCAGCAGCCCCGGGACAGGGGTGGAGACCCAGTACTTC	CASSPGTGVETQYF
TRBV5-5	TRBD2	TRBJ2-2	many	TGTGCCAGCAGCCCCCATGGGGGGGACACCGGGGAGCTGTTTTTT	CASSPHGGDTGELFF
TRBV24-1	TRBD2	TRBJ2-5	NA	TGTGCCACCAGTGATATCGCCCGAGGCCTAGCGGGAGGGGAAGAGACCCAGTACTTC	CATSDIARGLAGGEETQYF
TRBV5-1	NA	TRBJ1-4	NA	TGCGCCAGCAGCTTACTGGCAGGGCGGAATGAAAAACTGTTTTTT	CASSLLAGRNEKLFF
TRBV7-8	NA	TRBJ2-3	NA	TGTGCCAGCAGCGCACAGGGTGGTAGAACAGATACGCAGTATTTT	CASSAQGGRTDTQYF
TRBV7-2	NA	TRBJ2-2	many	TGTGCCAGCAGCAGGACTGGCTATAAGCTGTTTTTT	CASSRTGYKLFF
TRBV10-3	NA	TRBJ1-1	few	TGTGCCATCAGTGAGAATGGGAACGAAAACACTGAAGCTTTCTTT	CAISENGNENTEAFF
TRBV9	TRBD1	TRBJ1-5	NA	TGTGCCAGCAGCGTGGGGGAGGGGGCAGGTCAGCCCCAGCATTTT	CASSVGEGAGQPQHF
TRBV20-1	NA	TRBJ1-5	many	TGCAGTGCTAGAGATCCCGCCCGCAATCAGCCCCAGCATTTT	CSARDPARNQPQHF
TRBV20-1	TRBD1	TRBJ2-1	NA	TGCAGTGCTAGAGGAGTGGACAGGGGCAATGAGCAGTTCTTC	CSARGVDRGNEQFF
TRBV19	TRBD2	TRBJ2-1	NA	TGTGCCAGTAGTATTATAGCGGGAGGGCCCGGCACTGAGCAGTTCTTC	CASSIIAGGPGTEQFF
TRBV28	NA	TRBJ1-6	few	TGTGCCAGCAGTTTAAGAACGAGTTCACCCCTCCACTTT	CASSLRTSSPLHF
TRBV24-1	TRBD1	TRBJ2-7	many	TGTGCCACCTCGCCTGCCGGGACAGGGGCCTACGAGCAGTACTTC	CATSPAGTGAYEQYF
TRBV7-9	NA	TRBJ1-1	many	TGTGCCAGCAGCCCTAAGGGACAAATCATGAACACTGAAGCTTTCTTT	CASSPKGQIMNTEAFF
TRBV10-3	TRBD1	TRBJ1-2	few	TGTGCCATCAGTGAGTCCGAGGGGGCGCGGGATGGCTACACCTTC	CAISESEGARDGYTF
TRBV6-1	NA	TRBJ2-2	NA	TGTGCCAGCAGTCCACCGGGACACGAGACCGGGGAGCTGTTTTTT	CASSPPGHETGELFF
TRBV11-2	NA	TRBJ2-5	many	TGTGCCAGCAGCCCCCGGGGGTTGGAAGAGACCCAGTACTTC	CASSPRGLEETQYF
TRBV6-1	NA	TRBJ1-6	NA	TGTGCCAGTTCGGGCCAGGAATATTCACCCCTCCACTTT	CASSGQEYSPLHF
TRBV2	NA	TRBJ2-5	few	TGTGCCGGAGGGACGTACCAAGAGACCCAGTACTTC	CAGGTYQETQYF
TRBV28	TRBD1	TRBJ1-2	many	TGTGCCAGCAGTTCCCTAACTGGGACAGGGAACTATGGCTACACCTTC	CASSSLTGTGNYGYTF
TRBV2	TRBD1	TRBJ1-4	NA	TGTGCCAGCAGTGAATTCAGCCCGGGACAGGGTTTTGAAGAACTGTTTTTT	CASSEFSPGQGFEELFF
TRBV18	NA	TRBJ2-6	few	TGTGCCAGCTCACCTCAGGCGGCCTCTGGGGCCAACGTCCTGACTTTC	CASSPQAASGANVLTF
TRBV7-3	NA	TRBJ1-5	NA	TGTGCCAGCAGCTTAAATCCCTCACAGTGGGCCTTTTATAGCAATCAGCCCCAGCATTTT	CASSLNPSQWAFYSNQPQHF
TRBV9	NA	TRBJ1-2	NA	TGTGCCAGCAGCTTAGGTACGGAGGCGGAAGGCTACACCTTC	CASSLGTEAEGYTF
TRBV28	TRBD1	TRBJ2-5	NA	TGTGCCAGCAGTGCCCCCCGGGACAGTGAAGAGACCCAGTACTTC	CASSAPRDSEETQYF
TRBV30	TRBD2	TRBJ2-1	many	TGTGCCCAACCTCTAGCGGGAGGGAATGAGCAGTTCTTC	CAQPLAGGNEQFF
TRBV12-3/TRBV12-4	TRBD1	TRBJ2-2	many	TGTGCCAGCAGACCTCGACAGGGGGCGACCGGGGAGCTGTTTTTT	CASRPRQGATGELFF
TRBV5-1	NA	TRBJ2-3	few	TGCGCCAGCAGGCGCACAGATACGCAGTATTTT	CASRRTDTQYF
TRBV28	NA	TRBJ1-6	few	TGTGCCAGCAGTGAAGGGACCTCACCCCTCCACTTT	CASSEGTSPLHF
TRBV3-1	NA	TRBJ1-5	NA	TGTGCCAGCAGCCAAGACCCCAGGCAGCCCCAGCATTTT	CASSQDPRQPQHF
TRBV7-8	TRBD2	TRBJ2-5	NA	TGTGCCAGCAGCTTAGGTCGACTAGCGGGGACAGAAGAGACCCAGTACTTC	CASSLGRLAGTEETQYF
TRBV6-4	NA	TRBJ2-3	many	TGTGCCAGCAGTCATAGCGGAAGCACAGATACGCAGTATTTT	CASSHSGSTDTQYF
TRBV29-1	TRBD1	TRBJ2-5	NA	TGCAGCGTTGGGACAGGCCAAGAGACCCAGTACTTC	CSVGTGQETQYF
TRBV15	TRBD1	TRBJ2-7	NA	TGTGCCACCAGCGCCGGACAGGGTATCTACGAGCAGTACTTC	CATSAGQGIYEQYF
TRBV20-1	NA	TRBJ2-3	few	TGCAGTGCTCCCCGGCTCCGCACAGATACGCAGTATTTT	CSAPRLRTDTQYF
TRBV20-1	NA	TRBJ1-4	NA	TGCAAGGCGGGGCAGGGTGAAAAACTGTTTTTT	CKAGQGEKLFF
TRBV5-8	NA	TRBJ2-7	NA	TGTGCCAGCAGCCCGGACATTTCCTACGGGCAGTACTTC	CASSPDISYGQYF
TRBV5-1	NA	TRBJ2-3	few	TGCGCCAGCAGCTTGGTCGGGGATACGACAGATACGCAGTATTTT	CASSLVGDTTDTQYF
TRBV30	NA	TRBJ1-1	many	TGTGCCTGCACAAAGGTTCGGAACACTGAAGCTTTCTTT	CACTKVRNTEAFF
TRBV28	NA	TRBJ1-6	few	TGTGCCAGCAGCCGAGACAGAAATTCACCCCTCCACTTT	CASSRDRNSPLHF
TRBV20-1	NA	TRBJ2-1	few	TGCAGTGCTCTAGCGAGTGGTAGTTACAATGAGCAGTTCTTC	CSALASGSYNEQFF